This T cell receptor beta chain was captured in a study of early T cells in non-severe SARS-CoV-2 infection. The CDR3 covers 13 residues. CDR1 GTSNPN and CDR2 SVGIG come from the germline V gene (reference sequence). With V trimmed by 8 bases and J by 5 bases, 10 bases remained unmatched. TCRdb used MiXCR to reprocess the 5' RACE reads, holding one entry per CDR3 protein. The sample has fewer than 65,000 distinct CDR3 sequences; under 15% are singletons. This clonotype showed up many times. The sequenced sample was whole blood. The chain combines TRBV30 with TRBJ1-1; 8 bases map to TRBD1. The sequence came from an adult who was a healthcare worker with PCR-confirmed SARS-CoV-2 infection or an uninfected control (not recorded which). The CDR3 DNA sequence: TGTGCCGGCGACAGGGGAGGTGGGACTGAAGCTTTCTTT. This codes for CAGDRGGGTEAFF.